This T cell receptor beta chain was retrieved from a study of shared clonotypes between healthy human individuals. Study-level results: The study drew on few donors, limiting represented genetic and exposure-history diversity. Shared clonotypes: about 4.6% naive CD4, 3% to 3.5% naive CD8, 2.3% memory CD4, under 0.45% memory CD8.

Profiling relied on immunoSEQ multiplex PCR, and the TCRdb table lists in-frame clones only, not all of them. This table has approximately 2.1 million clones, 85% to 95% appearing once. There are 14 residues in the CDR3. CDR1 is SGHRS and CDR2 is YFSETQ in the germline V gene. Trimming took off 7 bases at V and 0 bases at J, with 14 bases between the two ends. Both subsets, CD45RA+ naive and CD45RA-negative memory, were split from the CD4+ cells. This clone occurred once. Its antigen is not known. The chain is built from TRBV5-1 and TRBJ2-7, with unresolved D. This clonotype was obtained from a man younger than 35 in good health. Some clones in this sample may be carry-over from other donors' samples. Sample: naive CD4+ T cells from PBMCs. Subset meaning: CD45RA+ positively selected. The CDR3 DNA sequence: TGCGCCAGCTCAACATCCGACAACTCCTACGAGCAGTACTTC. Translating it yields CASSTSDNSYEQYF. Using reference TRBV5-1 and TRBJ2-7 for the parts outside the CDR3, the full variable domain is KAGVTQTPRYLIKTRGQQVTLSCSPISGHRSVSWYQQTPGQGLQFLFEYFSETQRNKGNFPGRFSGRQFSNSRSEMNVSTLELGDSALYLCASSTSDNSYEQYFGPGTRLTVT.